Listed below are T cell receptor beta chains from one sample, sequenced in a study of blood T cell repertoires in COVID-19. Generated by immunoSEQ multiplex PCR, the TCRdb table keeps only in-frame clones and is missing some. The data contain approximately 200,000 clones, over 80% of them singletons. Source material: peripheral blood. These receptors originate from a human donor in a cohort sampled during active COVID-19. CDR3s include the opening cysteine and the closing phenylalanine or tryptophan.

cdr3_aa v_call
CASRMIAGGAAEQYF TRBV27
CASSLATGSLYGYTF TRBV7-2
CASNDRGQNYGYTF TRBV6-5
CASSYRRTGEMNTEAFF TRBV6-2/TRBV6-3
CASSSLGRGTEAFF TRBV11-2
CASRSPHSGNTIYF TRBV12-2
CASSHGEGRVEQFF TRBV4-3
CASSQDRVGELFF TRBV4-3
CAWSVGAGPPYGYTF TRBV30
CASSVAANTDTQYF TRBV9
CASSAGQTINTEAFF TRBV9
CASTNRGAGEKLFF TRBV9
CASSRVRTSGRNEQFF TRBV3-1/TRBV3-2
CATSPGTSGRWPYEQYF TRBV15
CASSLAGTAYGYTF TRBV11-2
CASGGGRQLQPQHF TRBV28
CASRMDKPSYNEQFF TRBV28